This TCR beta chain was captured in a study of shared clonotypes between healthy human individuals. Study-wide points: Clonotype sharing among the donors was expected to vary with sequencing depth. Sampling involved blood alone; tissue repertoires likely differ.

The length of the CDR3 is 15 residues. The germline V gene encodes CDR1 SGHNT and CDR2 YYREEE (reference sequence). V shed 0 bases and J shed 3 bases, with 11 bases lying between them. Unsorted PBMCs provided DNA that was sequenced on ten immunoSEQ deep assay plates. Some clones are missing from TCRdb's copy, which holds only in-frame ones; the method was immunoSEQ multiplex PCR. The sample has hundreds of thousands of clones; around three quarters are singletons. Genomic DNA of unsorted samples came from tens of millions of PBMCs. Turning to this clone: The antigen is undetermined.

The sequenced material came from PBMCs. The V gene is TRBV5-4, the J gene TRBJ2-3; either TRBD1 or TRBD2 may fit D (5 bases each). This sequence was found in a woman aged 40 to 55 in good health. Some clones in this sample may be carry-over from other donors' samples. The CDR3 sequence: CASSLAPGRTDTQYF. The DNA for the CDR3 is TGTGCCAGCAGCTTGGCCCCGGGACGGACAGATACGCAGTATTTT.